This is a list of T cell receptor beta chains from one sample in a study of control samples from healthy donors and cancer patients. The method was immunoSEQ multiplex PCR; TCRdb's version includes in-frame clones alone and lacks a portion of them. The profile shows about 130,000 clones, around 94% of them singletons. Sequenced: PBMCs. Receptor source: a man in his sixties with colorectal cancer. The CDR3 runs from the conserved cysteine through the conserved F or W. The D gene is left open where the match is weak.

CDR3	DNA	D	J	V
CASSAYRASVTNEKLFF	TGTGCCAGCAGTGCATACAGGGCTTCGGTGACTAATGAAAAACTGTTTTTT	-	TRBJ1-4	TRBV6-1
CAWSVEGTFGYTF	TGTGCCTGGAGTGTGGAAGGGACGTTTGGCTACACCTTC	-	TRBJ1-2	TRBV30
CASSLRSGATDTQYF	TGTGCCAGCAGCTTACGGTCAGGGGCCACAGATACGCAGTATTTT	-	TRBJ2-3	TRBV7-9
CASSEGFGQETQYF	TGTGCCAGCAGTGAAGGGTTTGGCCAAGAGACCCAGTACTTC	-	TRBJ2-5	TRBV6-1
CASSVDYQETQYF	TGTGCCAGCAGTGTGGACTATCAAGAGACCCAGTACTTC	-	TRBJ2-5	TRBV2
CASSPGLAGGDTQYF	TGTGCCAGCTCCCCCGGACTAGCGGGGGGAGATACGCAGTATTTT	TRBD2	TRBJ2-3	TRBV5-4
CASTGGSTEAFF	TGTGCCAGCACGGGTGGTAGCACTGAAGCTTTCTTT	-	TRBJ1-1	TRBV6-4
CASSQAAILYEQYF	TGTGCCAGCAGCCAAGCGGCGATACTGTACGAGCAGTACTTC	-	TRBJ2-7	TRBV7-2
CAWRNPVVSGYTF	TGTGCCTGGAGAAATCCGGTGGTGTCTGGCTACACCTTC	-	TRBJ1-2	TRBV30
CASSSQLRDGGQNEQFF	TGTGCCAGCAGCTCCCAGCTCCGGGACGGGGGACAAAATGAGCAGTTCTTC	-	TRBJ2-1	TRBV7-2